These 23 T cell receptor beta chains were sequenced from one sample in a study of blood T cell repertoires in COVID-19. Measured with immunoSEQ multiplex PCR; TCRdb has only the in-frame clones, and not every one. The sample shows under 200,000 clones, approximately 86% of them seen only once. The sequenced sample consisted of peripheral blood. The source of these receptors is a man aged 60-69 years with acute or convalescent COVID-19.

This clone appeared a few times. In DNA, the CDR3 is TGTGCCAGCACGGACGGGGGTGTCAAGGGCACAGATACGCAGTATTTT. It yields the protein CASTDGGVKGTDTQYF. The chain recombines TRBV27 with TRBJ2-3; D may be TRBD2 (6 bases). This CDR3 is built from 16 residues. V lost 7 bases, J lost 1 base, and 18 bases lay in between. Germline assignment: CDR1 MNHEY and CDR2 SMNVEV (reference sequence).

This chain joins TRBV15 and TRBJ1-2, with D uncertain. The CDR3 covers 13 residues. The germline CDR1 and CDR2 sequences are LNHNV and YYDKDF (reference sequence). Trimming cost V 0 bases and J 8 bases, with 10 bases left between them. The CDR3 loop reads CATSRDQASGYTF. CDR3 in DNA: TGTGCCACCAGCAGAGATCAGGCTTCGGGCTACACCTTC. Variable domain in full (rest from reference TRBV15 and TRBJ1-2): DAMVIQNPRYQVTQFGKPVTLSCSQTLNHNVMYWYQQKSSQAPKLLFHYYDKDFNNEADTPDNFQSRRPNTSFCFLDIRSPGLGDTAMYLCATSRDQASGYTFGSGTRLTVV.

J is TRBJ2-2 and V is TRBV5-1, with TRBD1 matching over 8 bases. CDR3 length: 15 residues. The germline CDR1 and CDR2 sequences are SGHRS and YFSETQ. V lost 4 bases, J lost 6 bases, and 8 bases stayed unmatched. CDR3 nucleotide sequence: TGCGCCAGCAGCACCACAGGGGGAGATGCCGGGGAGCTGTTTTTT. Translating it yields CASSTTGGDAGELFF.

The chain carries TRBV7-9 and TRBJ1-1; 7 nucleotides match TRBD1. The CDR3 consists of 15 residues. V shed 0 bases and J 0 bases; nucleotides not matched to a gene: 1. Germline V gene data show CDR1 as SEHNR and CDR2 as FQNEAQ (reference sequence). The CDR3 loop reads CASSLAGGMNTEAFF. The CDR3 coding sequence is TGTGCCAGCAGCTTAGCAGGGGGCATGAACACTGAAGCTTTCTTT.

This chain joins TRBV6-4 and TRBJ2-3, with 10 bases matching TRBD2. The V and J ends lost 5 bases and 1 base, in that order; junction bases with no gene match: 3. The CDR3 extends over 15 amino acids. In germline, CDR1 is MRHNA, CDR2 SNTAGT. The CDR3 region has the DNA TGTGCCAGCAGTACTAGCGGGGAGGGCACAGATACGCAGTATTTT. This encodes CASSTSGEGTDTQYF.

This chain connects TRBV11-2 to TRBJ2-2; 11 positions agree with TRBD2. This CDR3 region has 18 residues. The V gene end was trimmed by 3 bases and the J gene end by 3 bases; junction bases not matched to a gene: 9. The germline V gene has CDR1 SGHAT and CDR2 FQNNGV. CDR3 DNA sequence: TGTGCCAGCAGCTTCCTAAGAGTAGCGGGAGGGTACACCGGGGAGCTGTTTTTT. Translated: CASSFLRVAGGYTGELFF.

The CDR3: CASSPGVRETQYF. CDR3 nucleotide sequence: TGTGCCAGCTCACCGGGAGTACGAGAGACCCAGTACTTC. V usage is TRBV18 and J usage is TRBJ2-5; tentative D call: TRBD2 (5 bases). Germline V CDR1 and CDR2: KGHSH, LQKENI. The CDR3 has 13 amino acids. The V end was cut by 3 bases, the J end by 4 bases, with 9 bases between.

The chain is built from TRBV28 and TRBJ2-7; TRBD1 is a possible D gene (5 bases). V dropped 2 bases and J dropped 0 bases, with 8 bases sitting between them. The CDR3 has 14 residues. Germline assignment: CDR1 MDHEN and CDR2 SYDVKM. DNA of the CDR3: TGTGCCAGCAGTTTACAGGGTTTCTCCTACGAGCAGTACTTC. Protein: CASSLQGFSYEQYF. The whole variable domain, filled in from reference TRBV28 and TRBJ2-7, reads DVKVTQSSRYLVKRTGEKVFLECVQDMDHENMFWYRQDPGLGLRLIYFSYDVKMKEKGDIPEGYSVSREKKERFSLILESASTNQTSMYLCASSLQGFSYEQYFGPGTRLTVT.

The chain combines TRBV19 with TRBJ2-2; D ambiguous. The length of the CDR3 is 13 residues. Germline CDR1 reads LNHDA; CDR2 reads SQIVND (reference sequence). Trimming pared 6 bases from V and 0 bases from J, leaving 5 bases between. CDR3 in amino acids: CASRFTNTGELFF. In DNA, the CDR3 is TGTGCCAGTAGATTTACGAACACCGGGGAGCTGTTTTTT.

CDR3 protein: CASSTGTGANVLTF. In DNA form, the CDR3 reads TGTGCCAGCAGTACCGGGACTGGGGCCAACGTCCTGACTTTC. This chain connects TRBV9 to TRBJ2-6, with D possibly matching TRBD2 (5 bases). The germline V and J ends were trimmed by 5 bases and 2 bases, with 8 bases remaining between them. CDR3 length equals 14 residues. Germline CDR1 and CDR2: SGDLS and YYNGEE.

The V call is TRBV4-1, the J call TRBJ1-2, with TRBD1 matching over 8 bases. With V trimmed by 4 bases and J by 3 bases, 4 bases remained unmatched. Germline V gene sequence: CDR1 MGHRA, CDR2 YSYEKL. The CDR3 totals 14 residues. CDR3 in DNA: TGCGCCAGCAGCCCCAAGGACAGGGACTATGGCTACACCTTC. Its translation: CASSPKDRDYGYTF.

This chain uses TRBV11-2 with TRBJ1-4, with D maybe TRBD1 (5 bases). The V gene lost 8 bases and the J gene lost 4 bases, with 14 bases spanning the gap. The CDR3 covers 14 residues. The V gene's germline CDR1 is SGHAT and CDR2 FQNNGV. CDR3 sequence: CASGLGQGNEKLFF. CDR3 bases: TGTGCCAGCGGACTAGGGCAGGGTAATGAAAAACTGTTTTTT.

The chain has TRBV19 and TRBJ2-2; tentative D call: TRBD2 (5 bases). CDR1 is LNHDA and CDR2 is SQIVND in the germline V gene (reference sequence). This CDR3 region has 15 residues. V was cut by 3 bases and J by 0 bases, with 8 bases left in between. As DNA, the CDR3 is TGTGCCAGTAGTATGAGGCGGGCGAACACCGGGGAGCTGTTTTTT. Encoded protein: CASSMRRANTGELFF.

V is TRBV20-1 and J is TRBJ1-3; D unclear. This CDR3 is 14 amino acids long. Germline CDR1 and CDR2: DFQATT and SNEGSKA (reference sequence). Trimming took off 3 bases at V and 0 bases at J, with 9 bases between the two ends. This CDR3 is CSASVERSGNTIYF. In DNA, the CDR3 is TGCAGTGCTAGTGTGGAGCGCTCTGGAAACACCATATATTTT.

The V and J genes are TRBV10-3 and TRBJ2-7; D may be TRBD2 (6 bases). V lost 4 bases, J lost 1 base, and 14 bases lay in between. The CDR3 covers 15 residues. Germline V CDR1 and CDR2: ENHRY, SYGVKD. CDR3 sequence reads: CAISALGLESYEQYF. In DNA, the CDR3 is TGTGCCATCAGTGCCCTGGGACTCGAGTCCTACGAGCAGTACTTC.

The V and J genes are TRBV16 and TRBJ1-5; D unclear. The CDR3 spans 12 residues. V gave up 4 bases and J gave up 7 bases, with 8 bases separating them. CDR1 KGHSY and CDR2 FQNENV come from the germline V gene. The CDR3 nucleotides are TGTGCCAGCAGCCTACGCTACCAGCCCCAGCATTTT. It encodes CASSLRYQPQHF. The full variable domain, in which reference TRBV16 and TRBJ1-5 provide the parts outside the CDR3, is GEEVAQTPKHLVRGEGQKAKLYCAPIKGHSYVFWYQQVLKNEFKFLISFQNENVFDETGMPKERFSAKCLPNSPCSLEIQATKLEDSAVYFCASSLRYQPQHFGDGTRLSIL.

The chain has TRBV28 and TRBJ2-7, with D perhaps matching TRBD2 (7 bases). Germline V gives CDR1 MDHEN, CDR2 SYDVKM. The CDR3 loop spans 17 amino acids. V was clipped by 8 bases and J by 0 bases, with 23 bases between them. Here the CDR3 DNA reads TGTGCCAGCGAAAAAACGTGGGAGGGGGTAGACTCCTACGAGCAGTACTTC. It is translated as CASEKTWEGVDSYEQYF.

The J gene is TRBJ1-2, the V gene TRBV4-1; D gene unclear. Trimming stripped 0 bases from V and 3 bases from J, with 2 bases between. Germline V gene data show CDR1 as MGHRA and CDR2 as YSYEKL. The CDR3 is 12 amino acids. CDR3 region: CASSQDYYGYTF. The CDR3 DNA reads as TGCGCCAGCAGCCAAGACTACTATGGCTACACCTTC.

This chain joins TRBV11-2 and TRBJ2-7; D may be TRBD2 (6 bases). The CDR3 is 13 amino acids. The germline gives CDR1 SGHAT, CDR2 FQNNGV. V lost 1 base to trimming and J lost 3 bases, with 7 bases between them. The CDR3 DNA sequence: TGTGCCAGCAGCTTAGGGGGGGTCTACGAGCAGTACTTC. It specifies CASSLGGVYEQYF.

This chain connects TRBV27 to TRBJ2-7; 8 bases align to TRBD1. This CDR3 is built from 15 residues. Trimming at V came to 6 bases and at J to 3 bases, leaving 10 bases not matched to a gene. The germline gives CDR1 MNHEY, CDR2 SMNVEV (reference sequence). This CDR3 reads CASRIRRDRFYEQYF. Written as DNA, the CDR3 is TGTGCCAGCAGGATCAGGAGGGACAGGTTCTACGAGCAGTACTTC.

The gene calls are TRBV12-5 and TRBJ2-1, with 9 bases that match TRBD1. From germline, CDR1 is LGHNT and CDR2 FRNRAP. The CDR3 loop spans 15 amino acids. The J segment lost 5 bases and the V segment lost 7 bases, leaving 9 bases of the junction unmatched. The CDR3 is CASESGTGIDNEQFF. CDR3 DNA: TGTGCTAGTGAATCCGGGACAGGGATCGACAATGAGCAGTTCTTC.

The chain recombines TRBV2 with TRBJ2-1, with TRBD2 matching over 8 bases. The J segment lost 0 bases and the V segment lost 5 bases, leaving 12 bases of the junction unmatched. The germline CDR1 and CDR2 sequences are SNHLY and FYNNEI. The length of the CDR3 is 18 residues. CDR3 amino acids: CASSSMAGGPSSYNEQFF. In DNA, the CDR3 is TGTGCCAGCAGTTCGATGGCGGGAGGCCCGAGCTCCTACAATGAGCAGTTCTTC.

This CDR3 is CASSQDWAGYPRQETQYF. CDR3 nucleotide sequence: TGTGCCAGCAGCCAAGATTGGGCGGGCTACCCCCGCCAAGAGACCCAGTACTTC. This chain links TRBV3-1 (or the pseudogene TRBV3-2) with TRBJ2-5, with D perhaps TRBD2 (5 bases). The V end lost 0 bases, the J end lost 1 base, and 18 bases lay between the germline ends. The germline CDR1 and CDR2 sequences are LGHDT and YNNKEL (reference sequence). CDR3 length: 18 residues.